One TCR beta chain is described in this entry. Antigen specificity is unknown. As to treatment: oral pan-JAK inhibitor, 5-10 mg twice daily. CDR3 length: 15 residues. CDR1 SNHLY and CDR2 FYNNEI come from the germline V gene. The V gene lost 0 bases and the J gene lost 2 bases, with 10 bases spanning the gap. This record belongs to a study of CD8+ T cells in alopecia areata. Study-level background: Treatment comprised oral tofacitinib, 5 to 10 mg twice daily, in treated patients.

Whole-study findings and limits: Both scalp clonality and the expanded CD8+ clones among the top 100 showed a significant decrease with tofacitinib. There were also resident alphabeta T cells of normal skin sequenced in scalp samples. Compared with mice, patients displayed less clear TCR sharing, possibly for HLA-related reasons.

Sequencing templates came from extracted RNA that was reverse transcribed into cDNA. The table came from immunoSEQ multiplex PCR; TCRdb's copy has only in-frame clones and leaves some out. This sample has under 350,000 clones, with roughly 60% found just once. This chain uses TRBV2 with TRBJ1-2, with D possibly matching TRBD1 (6 bases). The specimen was CD4+ T cells sorted from blood, collected at week 24, from a patient treated with tofacitinib. The origin of this receptor is a human donor with alopecia areata. CDR3 sequence: CASSEAHRGNYGYTF. The CDR3 DNA sequence: TGTGCCAGCAGTGAAGCGCATAGGGGGAACTATGGCTACACCTTC. The full variable domain, with the rest looked up from reference TRBV2 and TRBJ1-2, is EPEVTQTPSHQVTQMGQEVILRCVPISNHLYFYWYRQILGQKVEFLVSFYNNEISEKSEIFDDQFSVERPDGSNFTLKIRSTKLEDSAMYFCASSEAHRGNYGYTFGSGTRLTVV.